This T cell receptor beta chain emerged from a study of shared clonotypes between healthy human individuals. Genomic DNA (from each subset) was split evenly across several immunoSEQ plates. Replicate PCRs from sorted subsets contained around 190 ng DNA, which is 29,000 or so T cell genomes. Measured with immunoSEQ multiplex PCR; TCRdb has only the in-frame clones, and not every one. The sample consists of about 870,000 clones, almost 95% of them appearing once. The CDR3 totals 13 residues. Germline CDR1 SNHLY, CDR2 FYNNEI. With 8 bases removed from V and 0 bases from J, the gap between germline ends came to 11 bases. Naive-designated CD8 cells lacked CD45RO, were positively enriched for CCR7, and omitted terminally differentiated effector memory CD45RA+ cells. The study enrolled healthy HIV-negative adults without recent acute infections or vaccinations as donors.

The sequenced sample was naive CD8+ T cells sorted from blood. The chain joins TRBV2 to TRBJ2-7; D not certain. This TCR was sampled from a young man in good health. In DNA form, the CDR3 reads TGTGCCAGCCTCCTAGTAAACTCCTACGAGCAGTACTTC. Amino acid sequence: CASLLVNSYEQYF. Based on the CDR3 plus reference TRBV2 and TRBJ2-7, the full variable domain is EPEVTQTPSHQVTQMGQEVILRCVPISNHLYFYWYRQILGQKVEFLVSFYNNEISEKSEIFDDQFSVERPDGSNFTLKIRSTKLEDSAMYFCASLLVNSYEQYFGPGTRLTVT.